This T cell receptor (beta chain) was observed in a study of T cells in Graves' hyperthyroidism and ophthalmopathy. Regions amplified from RNA transcripts were the TCR beta CDR3 regions. HTBI primers were used for first-round RT-PCR of the TCR CDR3. Each CDR3 protein gets one entry after TCRdb re-called the multiplex PCR reads with MiXCR. Found here are 620,000 or so distinct CDR3 sequences, 13% to 15% of them singletons; the top ten hold under 15%. The study excluded patients with uncontrolled infection, other autoimmune disease, pregnancy or lactation. The ends were cut back, 5 bases at V and 1 base at J, with 22 bases in the middle. The CDR3 totals 17 residues. CDR1 DFQATT and CDR2 SNEGSKA come from the germline V gene (reference sequence).

The chain carries TRBV20-1 and TRBJ2-3; a possible D gene is TRBD2 (6 bases). The sequenced sample consisted of blood. This TCR was recovered from a woman between 45 and 65 years old with Graves' ophthalmopathy. This chain's CDR3 is CSAEVGGRGSRTDTQYF. The CDR3 region has the DNA TGCAGTGCTGAGGTGGGGGGAAGAGGCTCTCGCACAGATACGCAGTATTTT.